The 14 T cell receptor beta chains below were found in one sample sequenced in a study of beta chain features in type 1 diabetes. Study-level points and caveats: Moderate yet significant TCRB CDR3 shortening was seen in Type 1 diabetes patients in all four CD4+ subsets.

Their cognate antigens are unknown. Reverse transcription of all isolated RNA meant that expressed TCRB transcripts were sequenced. Here immunoSEQ multiplex PCR was the method, and the copy in TCRdb shows in-frame clones only, minus some. The sample has a few hundred thousand clones, around 16% seen once. Sequenced sample: naive CD4+ T cells from blood. The receptors shown here come from a man aged 25-45 years with type 1 diabetes.

The sample holds a few counts of this clone. The chain carries TRBV29-1 and TRBJ2-2, with 11 bases matching TRBD1. Germline V gene data show CDR1 as SQVTM and CDR2 as ANQGSEA. J was trimmed by 5 bases and V by 7 bases; bases with no gene match: 3. This CDR3 comprises 13 residues. CDR3 DNA: TGCAGCGCGGGGACAGGGGGAACCGGGGAGCTGTTTTTT. Translation: CSAGTGGTGELFF.

The V and J genes are TRBV5-1 and TRBJ1-1; D gene uncertain. Between the trimmed V and J ends, which lost 4 bases and 4 bases, there was a span of 14 bases. CDR1 SGHRS and CDR2 YFSETQ come from the germline V gene. CDR3 size: 14 residues. DNA of the CDR3: TGCGCCAGCAGCGGAGAGGGTGTGGGCACTGAAGCTTTCTTT. The encoded protein is CASSGEGVGTEAFF.

The chain is built from TRBV28 and TRBJ2-5, with D hard to call. Trimming pared 5 bases from V and 1 base from J, leaving 11 bases between. CDR3 length: 14 amino acids. Germline CDR1 reads MDHEN; CDR2 reads SYDVKM. The CDR3 is CASSAVQPQETQYF. The CDR3, as DNA: TGTGCCAGCAGTGCCGTACAGCCCCAAGAGACCCAGTACTTC.

This clone turned up a few times. J is TRBJ2-7 and V is TRBV15; D is undetermined. The V end was cut by 0 bases, the J end by 0 bases, with 6 bases between. This CDR3 is 14 amino acids long. Per the germline V gene, CDR1 is LNHNV and CDR2 is YYDKDF (reference sequence). The CDR3 reads CATSRDQGSYEQYF. In DNA, the CDR3 is TGTGCCACCAGCAGAGATCAAGGCTCCTACGAGCAGTACTTC.

There are a few counts of this clone. The DNA of the CDR3 is TGTGCCAGCAGCTTACAGGTTAACACTGAAGCTTTCTTT. Its protein is CASSLQVNTEAFF. The chain is built from TRBV11-2 and TRBJ1-1; D gene uncertain. The CDR3 spans 13 residues. Trimming removed 2 bases from V and 2 bases from J, with 6 bases in between. Germline CDR1 SGHAT, CDR2 FQNNGV.

This clone was counted only a few times. The V gene is TRBV18, the J gene TRBJ2-7, with no clear D. Germline V gene sequence: CDR1 KGHSH, CDR2 LQKENI. Trimming stripped 2 bases from V and 4 bases from J, with 12 bases between. The CDR3 length is 14 residues. CDR3 sequence (DNA): TGTGCCAGCTCACCATTAGGGCAGGCATACGAGCAGTACTTC. Its protein is CASSPLGQAYEQYF. The full variable domain, completed using reference TRBV18 and TRBJ2-7, is NAGVMQNPRHLVRRRGQEARLRCSPMKGHSHVYWYRQLPEEGLKFMVYLQKENIIDESGMPKERFSAEFPKEGPSILRIQQVVRGDSAAYFCASSPLGQAYEQYFGPGTRLTVT.

This rearrangement joins TRBV5-4 to TRBJ2-7; D perhaps matches TRBD1 (6 bases). CDR3 length equals 14 residues. The V end was cut by 0 bases, the J end by 7 bases, with 14 bases between. Germline CDR1 SGHNT, CDR2 YYREEE (reference sequence). CDR3 nucleotides: TGTGCCAGCAGCTTGGACAGGGCACGGGGTGAGCAGTACTTC. Protein sequence: CASSLDRARGEQYF.

There are a few counts of this clone. The chain employs TRBV29-1 and TRBJ2-7, with 7 bases identical to TRBD1. V shed 7 bases and J 0 bases; nucleotides not matched to a gene: 9. From germline, CDR1 is SQVTM and CDR2 ANQGSEA. This CDR3 spans 14 amino acids. DNA of the CDR3: TGCAGCGCCACGGGACAGCACTACTCCTACGAGCAGTACTTC. This gives the protein CSATGQHYSYEQYF.

In its sample, this clone was seen a few times. J is TRBJ2-3 and V is TRBV9; tentatively, D is TRBD2 (5 bases). V gave up 3 bases and J gave up 1 base, with 6 bases separating them. CDR3 length: 13 residues. Germline V gives CDR1 SGDLS, CDR2 YYNGEE. Here the CDR3 DNA reads TGTGCCAGCAGCGGAGCGGGCACAGATACGCAGTATTTT. Protein: CASSGAGTDTQYF.

This chain links TRBV7-9 with TRBJ2-3; D remains unclear. CDR1 and CDR2 (germline): SEHNR, FQNEAQ (reference sequence). The ends were cut back, 5 bases at V and 0 bases at J, with 15 bases in the middle. The CDR3 has 16 amino acids. CDR3 residues: CASSPHGSMSTDTQYF. The CDR3 DNA follows: TGTGCCAGCAGCCCCCATGGGTCGATGAGCACAGATACGCAGTATTTT.

The chain has TRBV7-2 and TRBJ2-7, with D hard to call. V was shortened by 3 bases and J by 3 bases, with 15 bases between the two germline ends. Germline V CDR1 and CDR2: SGHTA, FQGNSA. CDR3 size: 15 residues. For the CDR3, the DNA is TGTGCCAGCAGCTTGGGTCTGGCGGACCGCTACGAGCAGTACTTC. This codes for CASSLGLADRYEQYF.

The rearrangement joins TRBV18 to TRBJ2-4, with 10 bases aligning to TRBD1. Germline V gene lookup returns CDR1 KGHSH and CDR2 LQKENI. The CDR3 covers 15 residues. Losses at the gene ends were 4 bases for V and 2 bases for J; bases not matched to a gene: 2. The CDR3 DNA is TGTGCCAGCTCACAGGGACAGGGGACCAAAAACATTCAGTACTTC. Encoded protein: CASSQGQGTKNIQYF.

This clone was picked up a small number of times. CDR3 nucleotide sequence: TGTGCCTTTGTTATGGCCGATACGCAGTATTTT. Amino acids: CAFVMADTQYF. This chain joins TRBV30 and TRBJ2-3, with D uncertain. There are 11 residues in the CDR3. Germline V gene sequence: CDR1 GTSNPN, CDR2 SVGIG (reference sequence). V was cut by 7 bases and J by 6 bases, with 11 bases left in between.

This clone was counted only a few times. The chain joins TRBV7-9 to TRBJ2-3; 10 bases agree with TRBD2. The CDR3 is made up of 15 amino acids. The V gene end was trimmed by 4 bases and the J gene end by 6 bases; junction bases not matched to a gene: 7. From germline, CDR1 is SEHNR and CDR2 FQNEAQ (reference sequence). CDR3 region: CASSSLAGAGDTQYF. The DNA of the CDR3 is TGTGCCAGCAGCTCCCTAGCGGGAGCGGGGGATACGCAGTATTTT.